One and the same sample provided the 25 T cell receptor beta chains below, sequenced in a study of human T cells and chemical hapten exposure. TCRdb ran MiXCR on the RACE reads and lists one entry per CDR3 protein. The table records around 200,000 distinct CDR3 sequences, roughly a quarter of them present only once. Time point defined: patch test 3, about 24 weeks after DPC sensitization. Noted treatment: therapeutic diphenylcyclopropenone sensitization with weekly scalp DPC. Here the sequenced sample was whole blood, taken in connection with sensitization to the hapten diphenylcyclopropenone (DPC). These TCRs come from a woman aged 40 to 55 with alopecia areata. Some clones in this sample may be carry-over from other donors' samples.

The V call is TRBV7-2, the J call TRBJ2-5, with D possibly TRBD1 on 6 matching bases. The CDR3 consists of 14 residues. Deletions cut 3 bases from V and 5 bases from J, with 13 bases between. CDR1 and CDR2 (germline): SGHTA, FQGNSA. The CDR3 DNA reads as TGTGCCAGCAGCTTCCAGGACAGTGGGGAGACCCAGTACTTC. Its translation is CASSFQDSGETQYF.

This clonotype was found a few times. V and J are TRBV29-1 and TRBJ2-1; D perhaps matches TRBD2 (5 bases). Germline CDR1 is SQVTM and CDR2 is ANQGSEA. The CDR3 is 14 amino acids. Between the trimmed V and J ends, which lost 3 bases and 0 bases, there was a span of 9 bases. The CDR3 is CSVEGGSSYNEQFF. For the CDR3, the DNA is TGCAGCGTTGAGGGTGGGAGCTCCTACAATGAGCAGTTCTTC.

The rearrangement joins TRBV6-2 or TRBV6-3 to TRBJ1-1; D may be TRBD1 (5 bases). Trimming left V 7 bases short and J 4 bases short, with 7 bases between. The CDR3 loop spans 11 amino acids. Germline assignment: CDR1 MNHEY and CDR2 SVGEGT. CDR3 DNA sequence: TGTGCCAGCATGCAGGGCACTGAAGCTTTCTTT. It specifies CASMQGTEAFF.

The chain is built from TRBV20-1 and TRBJ1-5; a possible D gene is TRBD1 (5 bases). The CDR3 loop spans 16 amino acids. Germline V lookup: CDR1 DFQATT, CDR2 SNEGSKA (reference sequence). V gave up 2 bases and J gave up 0 bases, with 14 bases separating them. CDR3 sequence reads: CSARYNRLYSNQPQHF. CDR3 sequence (DNA): TGCAGTGCTAGATATAACAGGCTCTATAGCAATCAGCCCCAGCATTTT.

This chain connects TRBV28 to TRBJ1-3; D is perhaps TRBD1 (5 bases). CDR3 size: 13 residues. V was trimmed by 8 bases and J by 0 bases, leaving 8 bases between them. CDR1 and CDR2 from the germline V gene are MDHEN and SYDVKM. The CDR3 DNA reads TGTGCCAGCCGACAGCCCTCTGGAAACACCATATATTTT. Protein sequence: CASRQPSGNTIYF. The full variable domain, with the rest looked up from reference TRBV28 and TRBJ1-3, is DVKVTQSSRYLVKRTGEKVFLECVQDMDHENMFWYRQDPGLGLRLIYFSYDVKMKEKGDIPEGYSVSREKKERFSLILESASTNQTSMYLCASRQPSGNTIYFGEGSWLTVV.

In this sample, this clonotype turned up a few times. The chain uses TRBV28 and TRBJ1-4, with D possibly matching TRBD1 (6 bases). Trimming removed 2 bases from V and 7 bases from J, with 8 bases in between. The CDR3 consists of 13 residues. Per germline, CDR1 MDHEN and CDR2 SYDVKM. CDR3 nucleotide sequence: TGTGCCAGCAGTTTAGGGACAATTGAAAAACTGTTTTTT. This codes for CASSLGTIEKLFF.

The rearrangement joins TRBV6-2 or TRBV6-3 to TRBJ2-7; 8 positions match TRBD1. Unmatched junction bases numbered 4, after V lost 5 bases and J lost 4 bases. Looked up from germline, CDR1 is MNHEY and CDR2 is SVGEGT. CDR3 length: 13 residues. CDR3: CASSRTGLYEQYF. As DNA, the CDR3 is TGTGCCAGCAGTCGGACAGGGCTATACGAGCAGTACTTC.

This clonotype was found a few times. This rearrangement joins TRBV20-1 to TRBJ2-7; possibly TRBD2 for D (6 bases). The CDR3 has 14 amino acids. CDR1 is DFQATT, CDR2 SNEGSKA, per germline (reference sequence). Trimming left V 5 bases short and J 9 bases short, with 23 bases between. CDR3 nucleotide sequence: TGCAGTGCTGCGAGGGCGGGACCGACTACGGGGCAGTACTTC. Translated: CSAARAGPTTGQYF.

The chain has TRBV29-1 and TRBJ1-1; D gene ambiguous. Looked up from germline, CDR1 is SQVTM and CDR2 is ANQGSEA. The V end was cut by 4 bases, the J end by 6 bases, with 18 bases between. CDR3 size: 14 residues. CDR3 DNA sequence: TGCAGCGTTGCCCCAGTTAGAAGGGAGGCTGAAGCTTTCTTT. Its protein product is CSVAPVRREAEAFF. Using reference TRBV29-1 and TRBJ1-1 for the parts outside the CDR3, the full variable domain is SAVISQKPSRDICQRGTSLTIQCQVDSQVTMMFWYRQQPGQSLTLIATANQGSEATYESGFVIDKFPISRPNLTFSTLTVSNMSPEDSSIYLCSVAPVRREAEAFFGQGTRLTVV.

The chain employs TRBV9 and TRBJ1-1; D possibly corresponds to TRBD1 (6 bases). The CDR3 runs 15 residues. The germline CDR1 and CDR2 sequences are SGDLS and YYNGEE. Deletions cut 4 bases from V and 1 base from J, with 14 bases between. The CDR3 spells CASSPLLGQNTEAFF. The CDR3 DNA follows: TGTGCCAGCAGCCCCCTTTTGGGACAGAACACTGAAGCTTTCTTT. Together with reference TRBV9 and TRBJ1-1, the CDR3 gives the full variable domain: DSGVTQTPKHLITATGQRVTLRCSPRSGDLSVYWYQQSLDQGLQFLIQYYNGEERAKGNILERFSAQQFPDLHSELNLSSLELGDSALYFCASSPLLGQNTEAFFGQGTRLTVV.

This clonotype was seen only a few times. This rearrangement joins TRBV6-1 to TRBJ1-5; D ambiguous. This CDR3 is 12 amino acids long. Between the trimmed V and J ends, which lost 5 bases and 7 bases, there was a span of 9 bases. Germline V gene sequence: CDR1 MNHNS, CDR2 SASEGT. The CDR3 DNA reads TGTGCCAGCAGTTTTAAGGACCAGCCCCAGCATTTT. It codes for CASSFKDQPQHF.

This clonotype occurred a few times. The chain recombines TRBV2 with TRBJ1-1; D perhaps matches TRBD1 (6 bases). This CDR3 contains 16 residues. Germline assignment: CDR1 SNHLY and CDR2 FYNNEI. Trimming left V 3 bases short and J 1 base short, with 15 bases between. The CDR3: CASSEHRVYANTEAFF. CDR3 coding DNA: TGTGCCAGCAGTGAGCACAGGGTGTATGCGAACACTGAAGCTTTCTTT.

This clonotype was found a few times. The chain links TRBV18 to TRBJ1-2; D is ambiguous. Germline CDR1 KGHSH, CDR2 LQKENI. This CDR3 has 15 amino acids. With 3 bases removed from V and 7 bases from J, the gap between germline ends came to 18 bases. CDR3 nucleotide sequence: TGTGCCAGCTCACCGATGGAGGGCGCGGATCTTGGCTACACCTTC. It is translated as CASSPMEGADLGYTF.

This clonotype showed up just a few times. The CDR3 sequence: CASSPQTGGPQPQHF. CDR3 DNA: TGCGCCAGCAGCCCGCAGACAGGGGGACCTCAGCCCCAGCATTTT. This rearrangement joins TRBV4-1 to TRBJ1-5; 9 bases match TRBD1. The CDR3 has 15 amino acids. Trimming took 4 bases from V and 6 from J; bases not matched to a gene: 7. CDR1 is MGHRA and CDR2 is YSYEKL in the germline V gene.

A few counts support this clonotype. V and J are TRBV24-1 and TRBJ2-1; D tentatively reads TRBD1 or TRBD2 (5 bases each). Trimming cost V 0 bases and J 0 bases, with 8 bases left between them. Germline CDR1 and CDR2: KGHDR and SFDVKD. The CDR3 has 16 residues. This CDR3 is CATSDLGGNSYNEQFF. The CDR3 DNA reads TGTGCCACCAGTGATTTGGGGGGAAACTCCTACAATGAGCAGTTCTTC.

The rearrangement joins TRBV6-2 or TRBV6-3 to TRBJ2-2; D remains unclear. Germline values: CDR1 MNHEY, CDR2 SVGEGT. V shed 7 bases and J shed 1 base, with 7 bases lying between them. The CDR3 covers 13 residues. CDR3 nucleotides: TGTGCCAGCACCGACTGGAACACCGGGGAGCTGTTTTTT. Translation: CASTDWNTGELFF.

This clonotype has at least ten counts. J is TRBJ1-5 and V is TRBV12-3 or TRBV12-4, with 9 nucleotides matching TRBD1. This CDR3 has 13 residues. Losses at the gene ends were 6 bases for V and 6 bases for J; bases not matched to a gene: 3. The CDR3 protein is CASSPTGGQPQHF. CDR3 coding DNA: TGTGCCAGCAGCCCGACAGGGGGTCAGCCCCAGCATTTT.

This clonotype was counted many times. This rearrangement joins TRBV29-1 to TRBJ2-6; D unclear. V lost 6 bases and J lost 4, with 7 bases in between. The CDR3 extends over 12 amino acids. From germline, CDR1 is SQVTM and CDR2 ANQGSEA. The DNA for the CDR3 is TGCAGCGTGTCCTCAGGGGCCAACGTCCTGACTTTC. Its translation is CSVSSGANVLTF.

This chain joins TRBV4-2 and TRBJ2-5, with 8 bases identical to TRBD1. Trimming took 0 bases from V and 2 from J; bases not matched to a gene: 5. This CDR3 is 16 amino acids long. The germline CDR1 and CDR2 sequences are LGHNA and YNFKEQ. CDR3 amino acids: CASSQEGDRTQETQYF. CDR3 bases: TGTGCCAGCAGCCAAGAAGGGGACAGGACTCAAGAGACCCAGTACTTC.

This clonotype was detected only a few times. The V gene is TRBV20-1, the J gene TRBJ2-5; the D call may be TRBD1 or TRBD2 (6 bases each). Trimming took 0 bases from V and 3 from J, leaving 8 bases between them. The germline V gene encodes CDR1 DFQATT and CDR2 SNEGSKA (reference sequence). This CDR3 comprises 13 residues. In DNA, the CDR3 is TGCAGTGCTAGAGACGGGGGCAAAGAGACCCAGTACTTC. Amino acid sequence: CSARDGGKETQYF.

The chain employs TRBV7-2 and TRBJ2-5; TRBD1 might be the D (5 bases). V was clipped by 4 bases and J by 1 base, with 13 bases between them. Germline CDR1 SGHTA, CDR2 FQGNSA. The CDR3 runs to 15 residues. Written as DNA, the CDR3 is TGTGCCAGCAGCTCCTTTATGACAGTCCAAGAGACCCAGTACTTC. Its translation is CASSSFMTVQETQYF.

The chain couples TRBV20-1 to TRBJ2-5, with TRBD1 matching 12 bases. The CDR3 consists of 15 residues. From germline, CDR1 is DFQATT and CDR2 SNEGSKA (reference sequence). Germline trimming cut 0 bases from V and 4 bases from J; bases unmatched to any gene: 3. The CDR3 DNA follows: TGCAGTGCTAGAGATTGGGACAGGGGGCGAGAGACCCAGTACTTC. As protein: CSARDWDRGRETQYF.

This chain joins TRBV6-2 or TRBV6-3 and TRBJ2-7; a possible D gene is TRBD1 (6 bases). V lost 3 bases to trimming and J lost 4 bases, with 13 bases between them. Germline V lookup: CDR1 MNHEY, CDR2 SVGEGT. This CDR3 contains 14 residues. The CDR3, as DNA: TGTGCCAGCAGTTATATAGGGGGAACTTACGAGCAGTACTTC. It yields the protein CASSYIGGTYEQYF.

The gene calls are TRBV27 and TRBJ2-2, with 8 bases aligning to TRBD2. From germline, CDR1 is MNHEY and CDR2 SMNVEV (reference sequence). This CDR3 has 16 amino acids. V trimming: 3 bases; J trimming: 6 bases; junction bases outside the gene matches: 9. The CDR3: CASSFQLAAYSGELFF. DNA for the CDR3: TGTGCCAGCAGTTTCCAACTAGCGGCCTATTCCGGGGAGCTGTTTTTT.

This clonotype was seen only a few times. The V gene is TRBV7-9, the J gene TRBJ2-3; TRBD2 agrees at 11 bases. V lost 4 bases to trimming and J lost 2 bases; unmatched junction nucleotides: 2. The germline V gene has CDR1 SEHNR and CDR2 FQNEAQ (reference sequence). This CDR3 comprises 15 residues. The CDR3 bases are TGTGCCAGCAGCTCGGGACTAGCGGACACAGATACGCAGTATTTT. Protein product: CASSSGLADTDTQYF.